This TCR beta chain was captured in a study of beta chain features in type 1 diabetes. Study observations and caveats: For type 1 diabetes patients, VDJ junctions showed fewer insertions and more deletions. Patients with Type 1 diabetes showed moderately but significantly shorter TCRB CDR3s in all four CD4+ subsets. The question left open here concerned HLA type influencing TCRB rearrangement.

Sequencing targeted expressed TCRB transcripts, as all isolated RNA had been reverse transcribed. Read counts averaged approximately 3.5 million for samples of naive, central memory and regulatory T cells. Profiled with immunoSEQ multiplex PCR; TCRdb holds only in-frame clones, not every one. Seen here are about 620,000 clones, about 14% observed once, and the top ten hold 0.093%. This clone has just a few counts. Its antigen is currently unknown. Germline CDR1 reads SGHRS; CDR2 reads YFSETQ. V shed 4 bases, J shed 2 bases, and the junction held 7 bases outside the gene matches. This CDR3 is built from 16 residues.

Material for sequencing was naive CD4+ T cells from blood. V is TRBV5-1 and J is TRBJ1-2; the match to TRBD1 covers 11 bases. This receptor was identified in a man younger than 30 in good health. The CDR3 region has the DNA TGCGCCAGCAGCATCCGGACAGGGGGCGTGAACTATGGCTACACCTTC. Translated, it gives CASSIRTGGVNYGYTF.